The table lists the clone carrying this T cell receptor beta chain with many counts. The target antigen is unknown. Healthy Russian Caucasian donors spanned ages about 6 to 100 years. Total RNA was isolated from each sample in quantities of at least 6 micrograms. The sample originates from a study of blood T cells in healthy people across ages. Study results and limitations: Significant beta diversity loss was already apparent by age about 39, declining roughly linearly.

Using a J-beta primer mix together with a sample-barcoded 5' primer, a second PCR was run for about 6 to 11 cycles. All cDNA molecules were each tagged by a template-switch adaptor with 12 random nucleotides. TCRdb reanalysed the 5' RACE reads using MiXCR and keeps one entry per CDR3 protein. The sample lists around 1.5 million distinct CDR3 sequences, roughly a third occurring once. The V gene lost 0 bases and the J gene lost 4 bases, with 17 bases spanning the gap. Germline V CDR1 and CDR2: MGHRA, YSYEKL. This CDR3 is built from 17 residues. The material sequenced was blood. The genes are TRBV4-1 and TRBJ2-3; D call uncertain. The receptor's source is a woman in her twenties or thirties in good health. The CDR3 spells CASSQDAPGEAADTQYF. The CDR3 coding sequence is TGCGCCAGCAGCCAAGATGCGCCGGGCGAGGCGGCAGATACGCAGTATTTT.